This entry lists 9 T cell receptor beta chains sequenced from one sample in a study of PD-1 blockade in classical Hodgkin lymphoma. Every patient was affected by relapse after autologous stem cell transplantation, while exposure to brentuximab vedotin was not uniform. Only in-frame clones appear in the TCRdb table, and some are missing; sequencing was by immunoSEQ multiplex PCR. The repertoire holds fewer than 15,000 clones, with roughly 84% as singletons. Source: peripheral blood mononuclear cells (PBMCs), taken at baseline. The receptors come from a human donor with classical Hodgkin lymphoma.

In regard to this clone: The junction differs from germline at one of its ends, possibly a read error. V gene TRBV29-1 combines with J gene TRBJ1-5; D unclear. The CDR3 runs to 13 residues. Germline CDR1 SQVTM, CDR2 ANQGSEA. DNA for the CDR3: TGCAGCGTTGAAGATCAGATGCAATCAGCCCCAGCATTT. It encodes CSVEDQMQSAPAF. The full variable domain, completed using reference TRBV29-1 and TRBJ1-5, is SAVISQKPSRDICQRGTSLTIQCQVDSQVTMMFWYRQQPGQSLTLIATANQGSEATYESGFVIDKFPISRPNLTFSTLTVSNMSPEDSSIYLCSVEDQMQSAPAFGDGTRLSIL.

The V gene is TRBV4-1, the J gene TRBJ2-5; 7 nucleotides agree with TRBD2. Per germline, CDR1 MGHRA and CDR2 YSYEKL. With 2 bases clipped from V and 1 base from J, the junction kept 10 bases outside the gene matches. The length of the CDR3 is 17 residues. The CDR3 loop is CASSQTGLGGFQETQYF. As DNA, the CDR3 is TGCGCCAGCAGCCAAACGGGCCTCGGGGGGTTCCAAGAGACCCAGTACTTC.

V usage is TRBV19 and J usage is TRBJ2-7, with D uncertain. The CDR3 runs 14 residues. V gave up 3 bases and J gave up 1 base, with 10 bases separating them. Germline V CDR1 and CDR2: LNHDA, SQIVND (reference sequence). CDR3 sequence reads: CASSMYGPSYEQYF. CDR3 DNA: TGTGCCAGTAGTATGTACGGCCCTTCCTACGAGCAGTACTTC.

This chain links TRBV10-3 with TRBJ1-2; tentative D call: TRBD1 (5 bases). Germline-derived CDR1 and CDR2 are ENHRY and SYGVKD. The CDR3 consists of 12 residues. Trimming cost V 6 bases and J 8 bases, with 13 bases left between them. The CDR3 DNA reads TGTGCCATCAGCCTATGGAGGGGAGGCTACACCTTC. This encodes CAISLWRGGYTF.

The rearrangement joins TRBV7-2 to TRBJ2-1, with D possibly being TRBD1 (5 bases). Trimming removed 2 bases at V and 5 bases at J, with 13 bases between. Germline V gene sequence: CDR1 SGHTA, CDR2 FQGNSA. This CDR3 has 15 amino acids. CDR3 nucleotides: TGTGCCAGCAGCTTATTCGCACAGGTCAACAATGAGCAGTTCTTC. Translating gives CASSLFAQVNNEQFF.

The chain couples TRBV28 to TRBJ2-1; maybe TRBD2 (6 bases). In germline, CDR1 is MDHEN, CDR2 SYDVKM. This CDR3 has 15 residues. The V and J ends lost 3 bases and 0 bases respectively, with 9 bases between them. The CDR3 coding sequence is TGTGCCAGCAGTTTTAGCGGCAGCTCCTACAATGAGCAGTTCTTC. Its protein is CASSFSGSSYNEQFF. Looking up the rest from reference TRBV28 and TRBJ2-1 gives the full variable domain: DVKVTQSSRYLVKRTGEKVFLECVQDMDHENMFWYRQDPGLGLRLIYFSYDVKMKEKGDIPEGYSVSREKKERFSLILESASTNQTSMYLCASSFSGSSYNEQFFGPGTRLTVL.

V gene TRBV9 combines with J gene TRBJ1-4, with 7 bases that match TRBD1. The V segment lost 3 bases and the J segment 4 bases; nucleotides outside the gene matches: 6. CDR1 and CDR2 (germline): SGDLS, YYNGEE. This CDR3 has 15 residues. CDR3 DNA: TGTGCCAGCAGCGGTGTAGGGGACAGTAATGAAAAACTGTTTTTT. This translates into CASSGVGDSNEKLFF.

This chain uses TRBV11-2 with TRBJ2-1, with D uncertain. The V and J ends lost 0 bases and 0 bases respectively, with 12 bases between them. This CDR3 region has 17 residues. The germline V gene encodes CDR1 SGHAT and CDR2 FQNNGV. CDR3 protein: CASSLDSSFPSYNEQFF. The CDR3 coding sequence is TGTGCCAGCAGCTTAGATTCCTCTTTTCCCTCCTACAATGAGCAGTTCTTC.

The chain joins TRBV5-1 to TRBJ1-1; D may be TRBD1 (5 bases). This CDR3 has 13 residues. Germline values: CDR1 SGHRS, CDR2 YFSETQ. Trimming took off 5 bases at V and 1 base at J, with 9 bases between the two ends. CDR3 DNA sequence: TGCGCCAGCAGGGTAGGACAGAACACTGAAGCTTTCTTT. Protein: CASRVGQNTEAFF.